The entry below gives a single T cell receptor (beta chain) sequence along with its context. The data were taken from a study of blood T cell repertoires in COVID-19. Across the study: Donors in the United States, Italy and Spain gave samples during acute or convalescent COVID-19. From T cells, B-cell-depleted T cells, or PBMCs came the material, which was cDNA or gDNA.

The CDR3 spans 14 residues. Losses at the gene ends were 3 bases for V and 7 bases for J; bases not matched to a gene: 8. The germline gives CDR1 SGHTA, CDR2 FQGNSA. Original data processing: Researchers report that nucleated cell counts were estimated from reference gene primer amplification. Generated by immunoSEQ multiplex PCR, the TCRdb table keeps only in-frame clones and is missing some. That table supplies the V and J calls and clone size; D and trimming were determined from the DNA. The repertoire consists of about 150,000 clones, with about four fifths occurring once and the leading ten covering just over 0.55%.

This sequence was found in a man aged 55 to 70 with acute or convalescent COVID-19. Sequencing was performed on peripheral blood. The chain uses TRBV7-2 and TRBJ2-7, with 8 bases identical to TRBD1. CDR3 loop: CASSLGPGGREQYF. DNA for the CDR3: TGTGCCAGCAGCTTGGGTCCAGGGGGCAGAGAGCAGTACTTC. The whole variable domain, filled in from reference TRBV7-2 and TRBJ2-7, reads GAGVSQSPSNKVTEKGKDVELRCDPISGHTALYWYRQSLGQGLEFLIYFQGNSAPDKSGLPSDRFSAERTGGSVSTLTIQRTQQEDSAVYLCASSLGPGGREQYFGPGTRLTVT.